This T cell receptor (beta chain) emerged from a study of blood T cell repertoires in COVID-19. Turning to the study itself: Samples representing acute and convalescent COVID-19 were sourced from the United States, Italy and Spain.

Germline assignment: CDR1 MNHEY and CDR2 SVGAGI. The CDR3 has 14 amino acids. The V gene lost 5 bases and the J gene lost 7 bases, with 15 bases spanning the gap. This clone came up a few times. In the original analysis: Amplified reference gene primers provided the basis for estimating nucleated cell counts. The method was immunoSEQ multiplex PCR; TCRdb's version includes in-frame clones alone and lacks a portion of them. V and J calls and clone size come straight from that table; D and trimming were deduced from the DNA. The table records about 26,000 clones, approximately 80% of them present only once.

The chain links TRBV6-5 to TRBJ2-1; a possible D gene is TRBD2 (5 bases). Sequenced input: peripheral blood. This sequence was found in a human donor in a cohort sampled during active COVID-19. The CDR3 reads CASSPWTPGNEQFF. The CDR3 DNA reads TGTGCCAGCAGTCCGTGGACCCCGGGAAATGAGCAGTTCTTC.